Given below is one T cell receptor (beta chain) in context. Its specificity is unknown. This record belongs to a study of cytomegalovirus exposure and HLA in healthy donors. Study conclusions and caveats: Within the 95 to 150 validation repertoires, first-cohort TCR clusters tended to co-occur, according to a later analysis.

The CDR3 totals 15 residues. V was shortened by 7 bases and J by 4 bases, with 18 bases between the two germline ends. Germline assignment: CDR1 SGHRS and CDR2 YFSETQ. Sequencing used immunoSEQ multiplex PCR; TCRdb keeps in-frame clones, though not all of them. The repertoire holds 120,000 to 150,000 clones, with 85% to 90% as singletons. This chain joins TRBV5-1 and TRBJ2-1, with a tentative D call TRBD2 (5 bases). The sequencing sample was made of PBMCs. The sequence derives from a young woman in good health and CMV-seropositive. The CDR3 loop reads CASSGELATYNEQFF. CDR3 nucleotides: TGCGCCAGCTCCGGGGAATTGGCTACATACAATGAGCAGTTCTTC.